These T cell receptor beta chains were read from a single sample in a study of regulatory T cells in long-lasting Graves disease. TCRdb passed the multiplex PCR reads through MiXCR, listing each CDR3 protein once. This sample yields approximately 540,000 distinct CDR3 sequences, of which about 12% are seen a single time; 8.9% belongs to the top ten. These data also featured in a second study, about T cells in Graves' hyperthyroidism and ophthalmopathy.

Specimen: peripheral blood mononuclear cells (PBMCs), collected at new diagnosis, from a patient treated with antithyroid drugs. These receptor sequences come from a woman younger than 45 with Graves disease. Both conserved end residues are part of each CDR3. Each record gives: clone size, J gene, V gene, D gene, CDR3 protein, CDR3 DNA. D genes are given only for firm matches. Clone size is stated in some rows and not others, as once, few, many or a class when expanded.

many TRBJ2-5 TRBV12-3/TRBV12-4 NA CASSRRRNRETQYF TGTGCCAGCAGTCGCCGACGTAATCGAGAGACCCAGTACTTC
many TRBJ2-7 TRBV28 NA CASSLPLLAQPIEQYF TGTGCCAGCAGTTTACCCTTACTTGCTCAGCCCATCGAGCAGTACTTC
few TRBJ1-4 TRBV5-1 TRBD1 CASSFLEGAGEKLFF TGCGCCAGCAGCTTTCTCGAGGGGGCAGGGGAAAAACTGTTTTTT
many TRBJ1-3 TRBV7-9 NA CASNRRDAGNTIYF TGTGCCAGCAACCGACGGGACGCAGGAAACACCATATATTTT
NA TRBJ2-7 TRBV6-2/TRBV6-3 NA CASSPVPLSGTPYEQYF TGTGCCAGCAGTCCTGTCCCTCTATCGGGAACGCCCTACGAGCAGTACTTC
many TRBJ1-1 TRBV15 NA CATSQGGRPRYTEAFF TGTGCCACCAGCCAAGGGGGTCGCCCCCGGTACACTGAAGCTTTCTTT
NA TRBJ2-1 TRBV11-2 TRBD1 CASSLGGTESYNEQCF TGTGCCAGCAGCTTAGGGGGGACAGAGTCCTACAATGAGCAGTGCTTC
many TRBJ2-2 TRBV12-3/TRBV12-4 NA CASRIYSTGELFF TGTGCCAGCAGGATTTATAGCACCGGGGAGCTGTTTTTT
many TRBJ1-5 TRBV20-1 NA CSASAVINQPQHF TGCAGTGCTAGCGCAGTGATCAATCAGCCCCAGCATTTT
NA TRBJ2-5 TRBV7-2 NA CASSLGSVQETQYF TGTGCCAGCAGCTTGGGGAGCGTCCAAGAGACCCAGTACTTC
few TRBJ2-1 TRBV20-1 NA CSARPSGGKRVNEQFF TGCAGTGCTAGACCATCGGGCGGGAAGAGGGTCAATGAGCAGTTCTTC
many TRBJ1-1 TRBV18 TRBD1 CASSHTKQGAGTEAFF TGTGCCAGCTCACATACTAAACAGGGGGCCGGCACTGAAGCTTTCTTT
many TRBJ2-7 TRBV7-2 NA CASSLVGIRTEEYF TGTGCCAGCAGCTTAGTTGGGATCCGAACTGAGGAGTACTTC
NA TRBJ1-2 TRBV20-1 NA CSARPPQGSRYGYTF TGCAGTGCTAGGCCCCCGCAGGGAAGCCGCTATGGCTACACCTTC
many TRBJ2-1 TRBV7-2 TRBD2 CASSLVGVSGRSYNEQFF TGTGCCAGCAGCTTAGTCGGGGTCAGCGGGAGGTCCTACAATGAGCAGTTCTTC
NA TRBJ2-1 TRBV29-1 TRBD1 CSVDTQGLGHNEQFF TGCAGCGTTGATACACAGGGGCTGGGGCACAATGAGCAGTTCTTC
few TRBJ2-1 TRBV7-9 TRBD2 CASSLRPSGTAYNEQFF TGTGCCAGCAGCCTCAGACCTAGCGGAACCGCCTACAATGAGCAGTTCTTC
few TRBJ2-3 TRBV5-1 NA CASSPYLSTDTQYF TGCGCCAGCAGCCCCTACCTAAGCACAGATACGCAGTATTTT
NA TRBJ2-7 TRBV25-1 NA CASSHPGVPEQYF TGTGCCAGCAGTCACCCGGGAGTGCCCGAGCAGTACTTC
few TRBJ2-7 TRBV19 TRBD2 CASGISGIDEQYF TGTGCCAGTGGTATCAGCGGGATAGACGAGCAGTACTTC
few TRBJ2-5 TRBV30 NA CAWSVLRLYQETQYF TGTGCCTGGAGTGTATTGCGGTTGTACCAAGAGACCCAGTACTTC
many TRBJ2-3 TRBV24-1 NA CATSGDFGLISTDTQYF TGTGCCACCAGTGGAGATTTCGGGCTAATTAGCACAGATACGCAGTATTTT
many TRBJ2-6 TRBV2 NA CASNVVGVGSGANVLTF TGTGCCAGCAATGTGGTCGGGGTTGGATCTGGGGCCAACGTCCTGACTTTC
many TRBJ2-3 TRBV20-1 TRBD2 CSANDGGGGRVDTQYF TGCAGTGCTAACGACGGCGGTGGCGGGAGAGTAGATACGCAGTATTTT
many TRBJ2-5 TRBV6-1 TRBD1 CASSPGQGGREAQYF TGTGCCAGCAGTCCAGGACAGGGGGGAAGAGAGGCCCAGTACTTC
many TRBJ2-1 TRBV7-8 NA CASSLNPADEQFF TGTGCCAGCAGCTTGAACCCCGCGGATGAGCAGTTCTTC
NA TRBJ1-1 TRBV30 NA CAWSPNCPVEAFF TGTGCCTGGAGTCCTAACTGTCCCGTTGAAGCTTTCTTT
few TRBJ2-3 TRBV5-6 TRBD1 CASSRDRARFTDTQYF TGTGCCAGCAGCCGAGACAGGGCGCGATTTACAGATACGCAGTATTTT
many TRBJ2-7 TRBV2 NA CASRGGEQYF TGTGCCAGCCGAGGGGGCGAGCAGTACTTC
many TRBJ2-1 TRBV27 NA CASSPAESSYNEQFF TGTGCCAGCAGTCCAGCGGAAAGCTCCTACAATGAGCAGTTCTTC
many TRBJ1-1 TRBV5-1 NA CASSLDSPNTEAFF TGCGCCAGCAGCTTGGACAGCCCGAACACTGAAGCTTTCTTT
NA TRBJ1-6 TRBV5-6 NA CASSSRRGGKRNSPLHF TGTGCCAGCAGCTCACGGAGAGGGGGAAAAAGGAATTCACCCCTCCACTTT
NA TRBJ1-2 TRBV11-3 TRBD1 CASSLGGDRWSGYTF TGTGCCAGCAGCTTAGGAGGGGACAGATGGTCTGGCTACACCTTC
NA TRBJ2-7 TRBV15 NA CATSSELASSYEQYF TGTGCCACCAGCAGCGAGTTAGCTAGCAGCTACGAGCAGTACTTC
many TRBJ1-2 TRBV3-1 NA CASSTTPGGLGGYTF TGTGCCAGCAGCACGACGCCTGGGGGCTTAGGTGGCTACACCTTC
many TRBJ2-5 TRBV10-3 TRBD2 CAISEGGTSGEETQYF TGTGCCATCAGTGAGGGGGGGACTAGCGGGGAGGAGACCCAGTACTTC
NA TRBJ2-1 TRBV9 NA CASSVRVGTNEQFF TGTGCCAGCAGCGTGCGAGTGGGCACCAATGAGCAGTTCTTC
few TRBJ2-1 TRBV7-2 TRBD1 CASSWGDRSSYNEQFF TGTGCCAGCAGCTGGGGGGACAGGAGCTCCTACAATGAGCAGTTCTTC
many TRBJ2-1 TRBV9 NA CASSPQVISGFRNNEQFF TGTGCCAGCAGCCCACAGGTTATCTCGGGATTCCGCAACAATGAGCAGTTCTTC
many TRBJ2-3 TRBV9 TRBD1 CASSVGIQGNMQYF TGTGCCAGCAGCGTAGGGATACAGGGGAATATGCAGTATTTT
many TRBJ2-3 TRBV18 TRBD1 CASSLRTGDTDTQYF TGTGCCAGCTCCCTGAGGACAGGGGACACAGATACGCAGTATTTT
few TRBJ2-7 TRBV4-1 NA CASSQENVYEQYF TGCGCCAGCAGCCAAGAAAACGTCTACGAGCAGTACTTC
NA TRBJ1-1 TRBV2 NA CASRFSTEAFF TGTGCCAGCCGTTTTAGCACTGAAGCTTTCTTT
NA TRBJ2-7 TRBV7-2 NA CASSLARGREQYF TGTGCCAGCAGCTTAGCCCGGGGGCGAGAGCAGTACTTC
many TRBJ2-5 TRBV7-9 NA CASSLGQHRKETQYF TGTGCCAGCAGCTTAGGTCAACATCGCAAAGAGACCCAGTACTTC
many TRBJ2-7 TRBV28 NA CASSLARGPRSIAYEQYF TGTGCCAGCAGTTTAGCCCGCGGGCCCAGGTCCATTGCCTACGAGCAGTACTTC
many TRBJ1-2 TRBV12-3/TRBV12-4 TRBD1 CASSSGTGTFGYTF TGTGCCAGCAGTTCCGGGACAGGGACTTTCGGCTACACCTTC